This is a list of T cell receptor beta chains from one sample in a study of Ad26.COV2.S vaccination and SARS-CoV-2 variants. This table comes from immunoSEQ multiplex PCR, and its TCRdb copy is limited to in-frame clones, with some not included. The sample has fewer than 500,000 clones; around 90% are singletons. Sequenced material: peripheral blood, taken in a trial of Ad26.COV2.S vaccine versus placebo. Source of these receptors: a person aged 18-65 years who received the Ad26.COV2.S COVID-19 vaccine or a placebo. Each CDR3 is given with its conserved first and last residue. The D gene is left open where the match is weak. Some rows mark clone size as missing; the rest say once, few, many or name a class of expanded clone.

j_gene | v_gene | d_gene | abundance | CDR3nt | CDR3aa
TRBJ2-1 | TRBV6-5 | NA | NA | TGTGCCAGCAGCTTTAGAGGCTCCTACAATGAGCAGTTCTTC | CASSFRGSYNEQFF
TRBJ2-7 | TRBV3-1/TRBV3-2 | TRBD1 | NA | TGTGCCAGCAGCCCCACGTGGACAGGGTCCTACGAGCAGTACTTC | CASSPTWTGSYEQYF
TRBJ1-6 | TRBV3-1/TRBV3-2 | NA | NA | TGTGCCAGCAGCTCCTACGGGGAAGTGAGTAATTCACCCCTCCACTTT | CASSSYGEVSNSPLHF
TRBJ1-1 | TRBV4-2 | TRBD1 | NA | TGTGCCAGCAGCCGGGACAGGGTCGGTGAAGCTTTCTTT | CASSRDRVGEAFF
TRBJ2-1 | TRBV7-2 | NA | NA | TGTGCCAGCAGCCCCCTGACCAATGAGCAGTTCTTC | CASSPLTNEQFF
TRBJ2-7 | TRBV7-6 | TRBD2 | NA | TGTGCCAGCAGCCCTAGCGGGAGGTCGTACGAGCAGTACTTC | CASSPSGRSYEQYF
TRBJ2-1 | TRBV28 | NA | NA | TGTGCCAGCAGTTCATCACGGGGGGCATACAATGAGCAGTTCTTC | CASSSSRGAYNEQFF
TRBJ1-5 | TRBV28 | NA | NA | TGTGCCAGCAGTTCAGGGACCCTTTATCAGCCCCAGCATTTT | CASSSGTLYQPQHF
TRBJ2-2 | TRBV19 | TRBD2 | once | TGTGCCAGTATTGAACCGGGACTAGCGGGAGTGGCCGGGGAGCTGTTTTTT | CASIEPGLAGVAGELFF
TRBJ2-7 | TRBV4-1 | NA | NA | TGCGCCAGCAGCCCGTTGACAGAGAAATACGAGCAGTACTTC | CASSPLTEKYEQYF
TRBJ1-5 | TRBV14 | NA | NA | TGTGCCAGCAGCCAAGAAGATCAGCCCCAGCATTTT | CASSQEDQPQHF
TRBJ1-1 | TRBV6-6 | NA | NA | TGTGCCAGCAGTTCACATCAAGACCTCGTGAACACTGAAGCTTTCTTT | CASSSHQDLVNTEAFF
TRBJ1-4 | TRBV10-3 | NA | NA | TGTGCCATCAAGGCAGCAACTAATGAAAAACTGTTTTTT | CAIKAATNEKLFF
TRBJ2-7 | TRBV25-1 | NA | NA | TGTGCCAGCATTCCCGAGAACGAGCAGTACTTC | CASIPENEQYF
TRBJ1-1 | TRBV29-1 | TRBD1 | once | TGCAGCGGGCACAGGGGCACTGAAGCTTTCTTT | CSGHRGTEAFF
TRBJ2-2 | TRBV2 | NA | NA | TGTGCCAGCAGTGACGTCCCTCGGGGGCTGTTTTTT | CASSDVPRGLFF
TRBJ2-1 | TRBV29-1 | TRBD1 | NA | TGCAGCGTTGAGGCCCTGACAGGGGGAGATTTAACCTACAATGAGCAGTTCTTC | CSVEALTGGDLTYNEQFF
TRBJ1-5 | TRBV19 | NA | NA | TGTGCCAGTAGTTTGTTCAGGGGCCCAAATCAGCCCCAGCATTTT | CASSLFRGPNQPQHF
TRBJ1-1 | TRBV7-3 | NA | NA | TGTGCCAGCAGCTTAACGAGGGGCACTGAAGCTTTCTTT | CASSLTRGTEAFF
TRBJ1-6 | TRBV11-2 | NA | NA | TGTGCCAGCAGCTTAGGCTCAGGTCGCAATTCACCCCTCCACTTT | CASSLGSGRNSPLHF
TRBJ2-3 | TRBV7-9 | TRBD2 | NA | TGTGCCAGCAGCTTAGGGCTAGCGGGAGATACGCAGTATTTT | CASSLGLAGDTQYF
TRBJ1-4 | TRBV3-1/TRBV3-2 | NA | NA | TGTGCCAGCAGCCAGCTCGGAACAACTAATGAAAAACTGTTTTTT | CASSQLGTTNEKLFF
TRBJ1-1 | TRBV2 | NA | NA | TGTGCCAGCACCCGATCGAGGTATGACACTGAAGCTTTCTTT | CASTRSRYDTEAFF
TRBJ1-2 | TRBV28 | TRBD1 | NA | TGTGCCAGCAGGGGACAGGGGATATATATATGGGGCTACACCTTC | CASRGQGIYIWGYTF
TRBJ2-1 | TRBV5-4 | NA | once | TGTGCCAGCAGCTATGGGACTCCCTCCTACAATGAGCAGTTCTTC | CASSYGTPSYNEQFF
TRBJ2-3 | TRBV18 | TRBD2 | few | TGTGCCAGCTCCCCTAGCGGGAGGGCCGCAGATACGCAGTATTTT | CASSPSGRAADTQYF
TRBJ2-7 | TRBV29-1 | TRBD1 | NA | TGCAGCGTTGGGAGGGACAGGGGGAGGTACGAGCAGTACTTC | CSVGRDRGRYEQYF
TRBJ2-2 | TRBV6-5 | NA | NA | TGTGCCAGCAGTCAACTAGGAGGAAGGGCCGGGGAGCTGTTTTTT | CASSQLGGRAGELFF
TRBJ2-3 | TRBV18 | TRBD2 | once | TGTGCCAGCTCTCCCGGGCCTAGCGGGAGCACAGATACGCAGTATTTT | CASSPGPSGSTDTQYF
TRBJ2-6 | TRBV7-2 | NA | NA | TGTGCCAGCAGCTTAAGTCACTCTGGGGCCAACGTCCTGACTTTC | CASSLSHSGANVLTF
TRBJ1-2 | TRBV6-5 | NA | NA | TGTGCCAGCAGCCTTGCGACCTCAGGGAACTATGGCTACACCTTC | CASSLATSGNYGYTF
TRBJ2-1 | TRBV14 | TRBD1 | few | TGTGCCAGCAGCCAAGAGTCGTGGGACAGGGGGTCCCATGAGCAGTTCTTC | CASSQESWDRGSHEQFF
TRBJ2-4 | TRBV28 | TRBD1 | NA | TGTGCCAGCAGCGTGCTTACAGGGGTAGAGGCCAAAAACATTCAGTACTTC | CASSVLTGVEAKNIQYF
TRBJ1-4 | TRBV6-1 | TRBD1 | once | TGTGCCAGCAGTTCAAAGACAGGGGGCGGCGAAAAACTGTTTTTT | CASSSKTGGGEKLFF
TRBJ2-7 | TRBV2 | NA | NA | TGTGCCAGCAGTGATACCGGGTACGAGCAGTACTTC | CASSDTGYEQYF
TRBJ2-5 | TRBV10-3 | NA | NA | TGTGCCATCAGTGAAGGGGATCAAGAGACCCAGTACTTC | CAISEGDQETQYF
TRBJ2-3 | TRBV5-1 | TRBD2 | NA | TGCGCCAGCAGCTTGGGGGCACTAGCGTTTCCCTCCACAGATACGCAGTATTTT | CASSLGALAFPSTDTQYF